Presented here are 5 T cell receptor beta chains from one specimen sequenced in a study of T cells in Graves' hyperthyroidism and ophthalmopathy. The TCR beta CDR3 regions underwent amplification using RNA transcripts as the source. Initially, a first-round RT-PCR of the TCR CDR3 employed the HTBI primer set. TCRdb passed the multiplex PCR reads through MiXCR, listing each CDR3 protein once. The profile shows more than 250,000 distinct CDR3 sequences, 12% to 15% of them singletons. The sequencing input was blood. Receptors were obtained from a woman aged 50 to 60 with Graves' hyperthyroidism that later progressed to Graves' ophthalmopathy.

The chain carries TRBV2 and TRBJ2-7, with 8 nucleotides matching TRBD2. V dropped 6 bases and J dropped 1; count of bases not matched to a gene: 8. CDR3 length: 15 residues. CDR1 SNHLY and CDR2 FYNNEI come from the germline V gene. CDR3: CASSVTSGPSYEQYF. For the CDR3, the DNA is TGTGCCAGCAGCGTTACTAGCGGACCTTCCTACGAGCAGTACTTC.

This clonotype was found many times. This chain joins TRBV12-3 or TRBV12-4 and TRBJ1-4, with D possibly TRBD1 on 5 matching bases. The CDR3 is made up of 16 amino acids. The ends were cut back, 3 bases at V and 8 bases at J, with 19 bases in the middle. This CDR3 reads CASSLIQAGPQEKLFF. In DNA form, the CDR3 reads TGTGCCAGCAGTTTGATCCAGGCAGGGCCGCAGGAAAAACTGTTTTTT.

This clonotype was detected a few times. The CDR3 is CASSQDLTGVGIQYF. CDR3 nucleotide sequence: TGTGCCAGCAGCCAAGATTTGACAGGGGTGGGCATTCAGTACTTC. The chain couples TRBV14 to TRBJ2-4; TRBD1 agrees at 8 bases. The CDR3 runs 15 residues. V lost 0 bases, J lost 9 bases, and 7 bases stayed unmatched. Germline lookup yields CDR1 SGHDN and CDR2 FVKESK.

The sample holds many counts of this clonotype. The gene calls are TRBV12-3 or TRBV12-4 and TRBJ1-1; 9 bases map to TRBD1. V shed 5 bases and J 6 bases; nucleotides not matched to a gene: 10. This CDR3 contains 15 residues. Here the CDR3 DNA reads TGTGCCAGCAGTGCCGGGACAGGGCGAGATCCTGAAGCTTTCTTT. This gives the protein CASSAGTGRDPEAFF.

This clonotype was counted ten times or more. The chain couples TRBV28 to TRBJ2-3, with D perhaps TRBD1 (6 bases). There are 16 residues in the CDR3. CDR1 is MDHEN and CDR2 is SYDVKM in the germline V gene. Trimming left V 5 bases short and J 2 bases short, with 17 bases between. CDR3 sequence: CASSPFGQTFTDTQYF. CDR3 in DNA: TGTGCCAGCAGTCCCTTCGGACAGACCTTCACAGATACGCAGTATTTT.